One and the same sample provided the 10 T cell receptor beta chains below, sequenced in a study of OX40 agonist ivuxolimab in advanced cancers. Only in-frame clones appear in the TCRdb table, and some are missing; sequencing was by immunoSEQ multiplex PCR. The repertoire has fewer than 55,000 clones, approximately 86% of them found once; the top ten carry around 15%. The material sequenced was CD4+ or CD8+ T cells sorted from blood, taken in a trial of the OX40 agonist ivuxolimab. Receptor source: an adult with an advanced solid tumor such as melanoma, head and neck, liver or kidney cancer.

The chain links TRBV27 to TRBJ2-2; D may match TRBD1 or TRBD2 (6 bases each). The CDR3 extends over 16 amino acids. V lost 3 bases to trimming and J lost 0 bases, with 11 bases between them. The germline gives CDR1 MNHEY, CDR2 SMNVEV (reference sequence). As DNA, the CDR3 is TGTGCCAGCAGTTTGACCGGGGGCACGAACACCGGGGAGCTGTTTTTT. Residues: CASSLTGGTNTGELFF.

This clone was detected only once. J is TRBJ1-2 and V is TRBV6-1, with 8 bases that match TRBD1. Germline lookup yields CDR1 MNHNS and CDR2 SASEGT. CDR3 size: 15 residues. V shed 3 bases and J 4 bases; nucleotides not matched to a gene: 7. The CDR3 DNA reads as TGTGCCAGCAGTGACCCTCAGGGGGCGACCTATGGCTACACCTTC. As protein: CASSDPQGATYGYTF.

The chain uses TRBV7-6 and TRBJ1-2; tentatively, D is TRBD1 (5 bases). Trimming removed 1 base from V and 6 bases from J, with 9 bases in between. The germline gives CDR1 SGHVS, CDR2 FNYEAQ. The CDR3 has 13 residues. The CDR3 DNA reads as TGTGCCAGCAGCTTAGAGGGGCCAGATGGCTACACCTTC. This translates into CASSLEGPDGYTF.

For this clone: Germline and junction disagree at one end, which may indicate a read error. The chain is built from TRBV6-6 and TRBJ2-2; D may be TRBD2 (5 bases). Per the germline V gene, CDR1 is MNHNY and CDR2 is SVGAGI (reference sequence). The CDR3 sequence is 12 residues long. The CDR3 is CASTHPTGKLFF. The CDR3 DNA sequence: TGTGCCAGCACACACCCAACCGGGAAGCTGTTTTTT.

The rearrangement uses TRBV9 and TRBJ2-1, with a weak D call TRBD1 (6 bases). Trimming pared 3 bases from V and 1 base from J, leaving 17 bases between. CDR3 length: 17 amino acids. CDR1 and CDR2 from the germline V gene are SGDLS and YYNGEE. CDR3 loop: CASSEGGGLSSYNEQFF. In DNA, the CDR3 is TGTGCCAGCAGCGAAGGGGGTGGGCTTTCGTCCTACAATGAGCAGTTCTTC.

The rearrangement links TRBV7-6 to TRBJ2-5, with D possibly matching TRBD1 (5 bases). The ends were cut back, 2 bases at V and 2 bases at J, with 12 bases in the middle. CDR1 and CDR2 (germline): SGHVS, FNYEAQ. The CDR3 spans 15 residues. CDR3 DNA sequence: TGTGCCAGCAGCTTAACAAGACAGCTTCAAGAGACCCAGTACTTC. This sequence encodes CASSLTRQLQETQYF.

The chain combines TRBV27 with TRBJ1-5; tentative D call: TRBD1 (5 bases). The CDR3 loop spans 14 amino acids. Trimming removed 2 bases from V and 7 bases from J, with 12 bases in between. Germline CDR1 is MNHEY and CDR2 is SMNVEV (reference sequence). The CDR3 region is CASSLAGRDQPQHF. The CDR3 DNA reads TGTGCCAGCAGTTTAGCCGGCAGGGACCAGCCCCAGCATTTT.

In its sample, this clone was seen once. The J gene is TRBJ2-7, the V gene TRBV7-9; 11 nucleotides agree with TRBD2. Germline CDR1 reads SEHNR; CDR2 reads FQNEAQ (reference sequence). The CDR3 contains 17 residues. Trimming cost V 1 base and J 0 bases; bases outside gene matches: 5. The CDR3 loop is CASSLGLAGGNSYEQYF. Here the CDR3 DNA reads TGTGCCAGCAGCTTAGGCCTAGCGGGGGGTAACTCCTACGAGCAGTACTTC.

In DNA form, the CDR3 reads TGTGCCAGCAGCTTATCCCCTAGCGGGGACAATGAGCAGTTCTTC. Its protein is CASSLSPSGDNEQFF. V is TRBV13 and J is TRBJ2-1, with 9 nucleotides matching TRBD2. The CDR3 length is 15 residues. Germline CDR1 is PRHDT and CDR2 is FYEKMQ (reference sequence). Unmatched junction bases numbered 4, after V lost 2 bases and J lost 5 bases.

CDR3 region: CASSPGGTMGEKLFF. The CDR3 DNA reads TGTGCCAGCAGCCCGGGTGGGACAATGGGTGAAAAACTGTTTTTT. The V and J genes are TRBV7-2 and TRBJ1-4; D perhaps matches TRBD1 (6 bases). This CDR3 region has 15 residues. CDR1 and CDR2 from the germline V gene are SGHTA and FQGNSA. Trimming shortened V by 5 bases and J by 7 bases, and 17 bases separated the two germline ends.